The 9 T cell receptor beta chains below were found in one sample sequenced in a study of blood T cell repertoires in COVID-19. Some clones are missing from TCRdb's copy, which holds only in-frame ones; the method was immunoSEQ multiplex PCR. The repertoire holds around 76,000 clones, with around 84% as singletons. Source material: peripheral blood. Source of these receptors: a woman between 70 and 85 years old with acute or convalescent COVID-19.

This sequence joins TRBV6-1 and TRBJ2-1; 11 bases map to TRBD1. V gave up 2 bases and J gave up 7 bases; unmatched junction bases: 4. CDR3 length equals 15 residues. Germline V gene sequence: CDR1 MNHNS, CDR2 SASEGT. The chain's CDR3 is CASSEYGTGGNEQFF. In DNA form, the CDR3 reads TGTGCCAGCAGTGAATATGGGACAGGGGGGAATGAGCAGTTCTTC.

The gene calls are TRBV7-2 and TRBJ2-7; the match to TRBD2 covers 7 bases. Germline V lookup: CDR1 SGHTA, CDR2 FQGNSA. V trimming: 5 bases; J trimming: 0 bases; junction bases outside the gene matches: 4. This CDR3 has 14 residues. In nucleotides, the CDR3 is TGTGCCAGCAGCCCCAGCGGGACCTCCTACGAGCAGTACTTC. Translation gives CASSPSGTSYEQYF.

This clone occurred a few times. CDR3 residues: CASSQADMGLAGVNEQFF. In nucleotides, the CDR3 is TGCGCCAGCAGCCAAGCCGACATGGGACTAGCGGGAGTCAATGAGCAGTTCTTC. The chain carries TRBV4-1 and TRBJ2-1; 14 bases are shared with TRBD2. Trimming took 1 base from V and 6 from J; bases not matched to a gene: 8. The germline V gene encodes CDR1 MGHRA and CDR2 YSYEKL. The CDR3 has 18 amino acids.

This clone came up once. This chain uses TRBV5-1 with TRBJ2-3; D is perhaps TRBD1 (6 bases). Germline V gene lookup returns CDR1 SGHRS and CDR2 YFSETQ. The CDR3 spans 14 residues. V was cut by 6 bases and J by 2 bases, with 13 bases left in between. The CDR3 nucleotides are TGCGCCAGCACCCCAGGACAGTACACAGATACGCAGTATTTT. The encoded protein is CASTPGQYTDTQYF.

This clone was seen only a few times. The V and J genes are TRBV7-3 and TRBJ2-1, with D possibly TRBD2 on 5 matching bases. The CDR3 totals 11 residues. The germline V gene has CDR1 SGHTA and CDR2 FQGTGA. The V end lost 3 bases, the J end lost 8 bases, and 5 bases lay between the germline ends. CDR3 protein: CASSFGDEQFF. CDR3 nucleotide sequence: TGTGCCAGCAGCTTCGGGGATGAGCAGTTCTTC.

This rearrangement joins TRBV7-2 to TRBJ2-7, with 8 bases matching TRBD2. The CDR3 runs 15 residues. Looked up from germline, CDR1 is SGHTA and CDR2 is FQGNSA. Trimming cost V 4 bases and J 3 bases; bases outside gene matches: 8. CDR3 residues: CASSSTRGGFYEQYF. DNA of the CDR3: TGTGCCAGCAGCTCTACTCGCGGGGGGTTCTACGAGCAGTACTTC.

The V call is TRBV13, the J call TRBJ2-3, with 8 bases that match TRBD2. The germline V gene has CDR1 PRHDT and CDR2 FYEKMQ (reference sequence). J gave up 4 bases and V 1 base, and 4 bases lay outside the gene matches. The CDR3 length is 15 residues. The CDR3 loop is CASSLAGTRADTQYF. In DNA, the CDR3 is TGTGCCAGCAGCTTAGCAGGGACTAGGGCAGATACGCAGTATTTT. The variable domain in full, with the rest retrieved from reference TRBV13 and TRBJ2-3, is AAGVIQSPRHLIKEKRETATLKCYPIPRHDTVYWYQQGPGQDPQFLISFYEKMQSDKGSIPDRFSAQQFSDYHSELNMSSLELGDSALYFCASSLAGTRADTQYFGPGTRLTVL.

This clone has a handful of counts. The chain is built from TRBV28 and TRBJ1-5; D possibly corresponds to TRBD1 (6 bases). CDR3 length: 17 amino acids. The germline V gene encodes CDR1 MDHEN and CDR2 SYDVKM. The V and J ends lost 8 bases and 4 bases respectively, with 24 bases between them. DNA of the CDR3: TGTGCCAGCTCTCTCCCCCGCCGGGACACTAAGAATCAGCCCCAGCATTTT. The encoded protein is CASSLPRRDTKNQPQHF.

The chain has TRBV5-4 and TRBJ1-2, with 10 bases matching TRBD1. Trimming cost V 3 bases and J 8 bases; bases outside gene matches: 4. Germline values: CDR1 SGHNT, CDR2 YYREEE (reference sequence). The CDR3 extends over 13 amino acids. In DNA, the CDR3 is TGTGCCAGCAGCTCCGTGACAGGGGGCGGCTACACCTTC. Amino acids: CASSSVTGGGYTF.